The source of this T cell receptor (beta chain) is a study of beta chain features in type 1 diabetes. Study results and caveats: Healthy donors had naive, central memory and Treg TCRB repertoires that appeared less similar than those seen among patients.

This clone occurred a few times. Its matching antigen is unknown. There are 17 residues in the CDR3. V was shortened by 0 bases and J by 0 bases, with 16 bases between the two germline ends. Germline lookup yields CDR1 SGHNT and CDR2 YYREEE (reference sequence). The collection from each donor was one heparinised blood draw averaging approximately 110 mL. TCRB transcripts that were expressed got sequenced, as all of the isolated RNA had been reverse transcribed. Profiled with immunoSEQ multiplex PCR; TCRdb holds only in-frame clones, not every one. The sample comprises roughly 610,000 clones, around 15% of which are singletons, and roughly 0.098% rests with the top ten.

The sequence was obtained from a man aged 18 to 35 in good health. What was sequenced was naive CD4+ T cells from blood. The chain employs TRBV5-4 and TRBJ2-7, with D possibly called TRBD1 or TRBD2 (5 bases each). The CDR3 nucleotides read TGTGCCAGCAGCTTGGGGGGACCGACACAGAGCTCCTACGAGCAGTACTTC. This gives the protein CASSLGGPTQSSYEQYF.